This T cell receptor beta chain was captured in a study of human T cells and chemical hapten exposure. As for the study in general: Diphenylcyclopropenone, dosed weekly to the scalp, was given to patients throughout the roughly 25-week study. Recorded diagnoses among the mostly female patients were alopecia areata, totalis or universalis.

This clonotype came up a few times. Its matching antigen is unknown. No conserved phenylalanine or tryptophan is present at the end of the CDR3, so a read error is the likely explanation. The DNA is left out, because the CDR3 cannot be placed on it with certainty; the CDR3 is given as TCRdb lists it. Time point here: pre-sensitization, week 0. Treatment specified: therapeutic diphenylcyclopropenone sensitization with weekly scalp DPC. The study drew its donors from alopecia patients who were 18 to 70 years old and suitable for DPC. Findings and caveats of the study: Relative to control repertoires, expanded TCRs gave rise to significantly more large CDR3 similarity clusters.

From germline, CDR1 is SGHDT and CDR2 YYEEEE. From its first to its last residue, the CDR3 has 12 amino acids. One entry per CDR3 protein, called by TCRdb with MiXCR from the RACE reads. Found here are about 40,000 distinct CDR3 sequences, over 9.5% of them singletons; the top ten hold approximately 6.3%. This clonotype originated in a young man with alopecia areata. Some clones in this sample may be carry-over from other donors' samples. Sequencing was performed on whole blood, taken in connection with sensitization to the hapten diphenylcyclopropenone (DPC). The chain carries TRBV5-6 and TRBJ2-3; TRBD2, the D gene given by the table, was not confirmed from the DNA. CDR3 protein: CASSTQRTSAEV.